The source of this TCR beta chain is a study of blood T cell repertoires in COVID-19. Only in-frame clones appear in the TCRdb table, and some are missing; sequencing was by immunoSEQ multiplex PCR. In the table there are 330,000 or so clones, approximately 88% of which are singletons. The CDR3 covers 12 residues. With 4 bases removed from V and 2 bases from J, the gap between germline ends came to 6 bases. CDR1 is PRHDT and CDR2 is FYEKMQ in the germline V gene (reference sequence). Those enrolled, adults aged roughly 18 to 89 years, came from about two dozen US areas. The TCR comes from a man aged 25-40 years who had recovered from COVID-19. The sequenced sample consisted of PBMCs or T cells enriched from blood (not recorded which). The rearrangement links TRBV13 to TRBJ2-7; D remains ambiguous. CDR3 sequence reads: CASSSDTYEQYF. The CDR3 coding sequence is TGTGCCAGCAGCTCAGATACCTACGAGCAGTACTTC.